The clone carrying this TCR beta chain showed up just a few times. Patients had HPV-negative, locally advanced oral cavity squamous cell carcinoma. Trimming stripped 1 base from V and 8 bases from J, with 8 bases between. This CDR3 comprises 12 residues. Germline CDR1 and CDR2: MGHRA and YSYEKL. This entry belongs to a study of neoadjuvant anti-PD-1 for oral cavity cancer. Background on the study: Before surgery, most patients got three to four biweekly 3 mg/kg nivolumab doses.

PBMC libraries mostly used about 450 ng of input genomic DNA, with six replicates per sample. Assay: immunoSEQ multiplex PCR; the TCRdb copy retains only in-frame clones and omits some. The profile shows roughly 13,000 clones, 70% of them singletons. The sequence was collected from a person aged 35-80 years with oral cavity squamous cell carcinoma. The J gene is TRBJ1-2, the V gene TRBV4-1; D is ambiguous. This specimen consisted of PBMCs, obtained before nivolumab (anti-PD-1) treatment. The CDR3 is CASSQVAGGYTF. CDR3 coding DNA: TGCGCCAGCAGCCAAGTGGCGGGCGGCTACACCTTC.